A single sample gave rise to the 20 T cell receptor beta chains below, sequenced in a study of vaccination and CD4 T cells after COVID-19. Antigens of these TCRs are unknown. Sequencing of DNA taken from cultured CD4+ T cells relied on the Oncomine TCR Beta short-read assay. TCRdb re-analysed the PCR reads in MiXCR, keeping a single row per CDR3 protein. This table has about 20,000 distinct CDR3 sequences, around 53% appearing once. This sample's treatment: roughly 11-day PBMC culture with coronavirus spike peptide pools or control peptides (ViraFEST assay). Sequencing was done on a sample of CD4+ T cells from blood, cultured in vitro. Source of these receptors: a human donor who had recovered from COVID-19.

The rearrangement joins TRBV7-2 to TRBJ2-7; a weak D match, TRBD2 (5 bases). V shed 1 base and J shed 2 bases, with 12 bases lying between them. Germline V CDR1 and CDR2: SGHTA, FQGNSA. This CDR3 spans 15 amino acids. Written as DNA, the CDR3 is TGTGCCAGCAGCTTAGTTGGTAGCGAACCCTACGAGCAGTACTTC. It specifies CASSLVGSEPYEQYF.

J is TRBJ2-1 and V is TRBV6-2 or TRBV6-3; 10 positions agree with TRBD1. Matching the DNA end better, TRBJ2-7 makes the J call doubtful. This CDR3 is 14 amino acids long. The germline V gene has CDR1 MNHEY and CDR2 SVGEGT. This CDR3 is CASRPRQGAHEQYF. CDR3 bases: TGTGCCAGCAGGCCGAGACAGGGGGCTCACGAGCAGTACTTC.

This sequence joins TRBV28 and TRBJ1-5, with a weak D call TRBD1 (5 bases). Between the trimmed V and J ends, which lost 8 bases and 6 bases, there was a span of 11 bases. The germline V gene has CDR1 MDHEN and CDR2 SYDVKM. The CDR3 is made up of 12 amino acids. The CDR3 DNA sequence: TGTGCCAGCGAGGTCGGGGGTCAGCCCCAGCATTTT. Translation: CASEVGGQPQHF.

The sample holds a few counts of this clonotype. The rearrangement links TRBV10-1 to TRBJ2-1; D not resolved. Trimming took 0 bases from V and 5 from J, leaving 5 bases between them. The CDR3 loop spans 13 amino acids. CDR1 is WNHNN and CDR2 is SYGVQD in the germline V gene (reference sequence). The CDR3 DNA reads TGCGCCAGCAGTGAGTCGGGGAACAATGAGCAGTTCTTC. Encoded protein: CASSESGNNEQFF.

The V gene is TRBV29-1, the J gene TRBJ1-1, with TRBD1 matching 7 bases. The junction had 11 bases not matched to a gene; V was cut back by 4 bases and J by 3 bases. Per germline, CDR1 SQVTM and CDR2 ANQGSEA. The length of the CDR3 is 15 residues. CDR3 protein: CSVAGRGGLDTEAFF. In DNA, the CDR3 is TGCAGCGTTGCCGGGAGAGGGGGCTTAGACACTGAAGCTTTCTTT.

The chain uses TRBV2 and TRBJ1-5, with D perhaps TRBD1 (5 bases). V lost 9 bases and J 4 bases, leaving 16 bases between the germline ends. In germline, CDR1 is SNHLY, CDR2 FYNNEI. The CDR3 is 14 amino acids. The CDR3 DNA reads as TGTGCCAGTACCCGTGGCAGGGAGAATCAGCCCCAGCATTTT. As protein: CASTRGRENQPQHF.

V is TRBV6-1 and J is TRBJ2-1, with TRBD2 matching 7 bases. J was trimmed by 4 bases and V by 2 bases; bases with no gene match: 5. This CDR3 contains 15 residues. From germline, CDR1 is MNHNS and CDR2 SASEGT. The CDR3 loop reads CASSETSGAYNEQFF. CDR3 DNA: TGTGCCAGCAGTGAAACCAGCGGGGCTTACAATGAGCAGTTCTTC.

The V and J genes are TRBV2 and TRBJ2-1; D gene ambiguous. Germline V gene data show CDR1 as SNHLY and CDR2 as FYNNEI. This CDR3 spans 10 amino acids. The V and J ends lost 8 bases and 7 bases respectively, with 6 bases between them. The CDR3 DNA reads TGTGCCAGCGGTGGGAATGAGCAGTTCTTC. Translation: CASGGNEQFF.

This clonotype appeared a few times. The chain joins TRBV29-1 to TRBJ1-1, with D possibly being TRBD1 (6 bases). Germline lookup yields CDR1 SQVTM and CDR2 ANQGSEA. CDR3 length: 13 amino acids. V was clipped by 4 bases and J by 4 bases, with 13 bases between them. The CDR3 coding sequence is TGCAGCGTTGCTCGGGACACCGTCACTGAAGCTTTCTTT. Translated: CSVARDTVTEAFF.

This clonotype was detected a few times. The chain has TRBV28 and TRBJ2-7; TRBD2 matches at 9 bases. The germline V gene has CDR1 MDHEN and CDR2 SYDVKM. The CDR3 is 15 amino acids. With V trimmed by 3 bases and J by 5 bases, 8 bases remained unmatched. The CDR3 reads CASSFLAGGPNEQYF. CDR3 nucleotides: TGTGCCAGCAGTTTCCTTGCGGGGGGGCCCAACGAGCAGTACTTC.

V and J are TRBV6-1 and TRBJ1-1, with a possible D match to TRBD1 (6 bases). This CDR3 has 14 residues. The germline CDR1 and CDR2 sequences are MNHNS and SASEGT. Trimming removed 6 bases at V and 4 bases at J, with 15 bases between. The CDR3 spells CASRTRRGGTEAFF. DNA of the CDR3: TGTGCCAGCAGGACCCGGAGAGGGGGCACTGAAGCTTTCTTT.

This chain uses TRBV7-2 with TRBJ2-7; D gene uncertain. V was clipped by 1 base and J by 1 base, with 14 bases between them. Per the germline V gene, CDR1 is SGHTA and CDR2 is FQGNSA. The CDR3 spans 16 residues. The CDR3 DNA reads TGTGCCAGCAGCTTAGTTCGGGCGGTACTTTCCTACGAGCAGTACTTC. Its protein product is CASSLVRAVLSYEQYF.

The V and J genes are TRBV28 and TRBJ1-2; no definite D call. V was cut by 3 bases and J by 6 bases, with 11 bases left in between. CDR1 is MDHEN, CDR2 SYDVKM, per germline. CDR3 length equals 13 residues. The CDR3 nucleotides are TGTGCCAGCAGTTTGTTGTCCCGCGATGGCTACACCTTC. It codes for CASSLLSRDGYTF.

The chain is built from TRBV6-4 and TRBJ2-3; 8 bases line up with TRBD2. This CDR3 has 14 amino acids. V shed 3 bases, J shed 1 base, and the junction held 0 bases outside the gene matches. Germline V CDR1 and CDR2: MRHNA, SNTAGT. The CDR3 nucleotides read TGTGCCAGCAGTGAAGCGGGGGGCACAGATACGCAGTATTTT. It yields the protein CASSEAGGTDTQYF.

This rearrangement joins TRBV21-1 to TRBJ1-5; no DNA check was done on the table's D call, TRBD1. TRBV21-1 is listed as a pseudogene. The CDR3 contains 17 residues. In nucleotides, the CDR3 is TGTGCCAGCAGCAAAGGACAGGGGTCCGATAGCAATCAGCCCCAGCATTTT. Translation: CASSKGQGSDSNQPQHF.

V usage is TRBV6-1 and J usage is TRBJ1-6, with D possibly TRBD1 on 6 matching bases. There are 16 residues in the CDR3. V was clipped by 8 bases and J by 1 base, with 15 bases between them. Germline V gene sequence: CDR1 MNHNS, CDR2 SASEGT. CDR3: CASRPRGGSYNSPLHF. CDR3 in DNA: TGTGCCAGCCGGCCCCGAGGGGGTTCCTATAATTCACCCCTCCACTTT.

The rearrangement joins TRBV2 to TRBJ2-2; no firm D call. Trimming removed 6 bases from V and 6 bases from J, with 11 bases in between. CDR3 length equals 13 residues. Germline loops: CDR1 SNHLY, CDR2 FYNNEI. CDR3 residues: CASSASGAGELFF. In DNA, the CDR3 is TGTGCCAGCAGCGCCAGTGGAGCCGGGGAGCTGTTTTTT. Complete variable domain (other parts from reference TRBV2 and TRBJ2-2): EPEVTQTPSHQVTQMGQEVILRCVPISNHLYFYWYRQILGQKVEFLVSFYNNEISEKSEIFDDQFSVERPDGSNFTLKIRSTKLEDSAMYFCASSASGAGELFFGEGSRLTVL.

The chain links TRBV28 to TRBJ1-1, with D tentatively TRBD1 (6 bases). Germline lookup yields CDR1 MDHEN and CDR2 SYDVKM. Trimming cost V 4 bases and J 4 bases, with 13 bases left between them. The CDR3 has 14 amino acids. The CDR3 is CASSSYTGFTEAFF. DNA of the CDR3: TGTGCCAGCAGTTCCTATACAGGGTTCACTGAAGCTTTCTTT.

This clonotype was seen a handful of times. The chain joins TRBV19 to TRBJ2-3; 8 nucleotides align to TRBD2. The CDR3 covers 17 residues. J gave up 0 bases and V 6 bases, and 11 bases lay outside the gene matches. Germline CDR1 and CDR2: LNHDA and SQIVND (reference sequence). The CDR3 reads CASRFRGGGYSTDTQYF. The CDR3 DNA reads TGTGCCAGTAGATTCCGGGGGGGAGGTTATAGCACAGATACGCAGTATTTT.

The chain combines TRBV10-3 with TRBJ2-3, with D perhaps being TRBD1 or TRBD2 (5 bases each). With 0 bases removed from V and 6 bases from J, the gap between germline ends came to 10 bases. The CDR3 has 14 residues. Germline V gene data show CDR1 as ENHRY and CDR2 as SYGVKD. The DNA of the CDR3 is TGTGCCATCAGTGAGTCCACGGGGCCCGATACGCAGTATTTT. This translates into CAISESTGPDTQYF.